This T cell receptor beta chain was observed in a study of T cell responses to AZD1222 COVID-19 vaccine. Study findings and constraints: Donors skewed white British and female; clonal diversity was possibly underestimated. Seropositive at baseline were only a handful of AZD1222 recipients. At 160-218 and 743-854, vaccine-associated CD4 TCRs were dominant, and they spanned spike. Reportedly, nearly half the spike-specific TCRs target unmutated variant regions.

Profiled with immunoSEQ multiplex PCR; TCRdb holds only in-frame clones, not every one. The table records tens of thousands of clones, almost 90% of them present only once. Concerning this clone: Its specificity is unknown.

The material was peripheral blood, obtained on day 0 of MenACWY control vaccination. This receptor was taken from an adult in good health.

The CDR3 DNA reads TGTGCCACCCGTCGTGGGACGGTGAACACTGAAGCTTTCTTT. This gives the protein CATRRGTVNTEAFF. V gene TRBV25-1 combines with J gene TRBJ1-1; TRBD1 might be the D (5 bases). The CDR3 contains 14 residues. Germline values: CDR1 MGHDK, CDR2 SYGVNS. The V end was cut by 10 bases, the J end by 0 bases, with 15 bases between.